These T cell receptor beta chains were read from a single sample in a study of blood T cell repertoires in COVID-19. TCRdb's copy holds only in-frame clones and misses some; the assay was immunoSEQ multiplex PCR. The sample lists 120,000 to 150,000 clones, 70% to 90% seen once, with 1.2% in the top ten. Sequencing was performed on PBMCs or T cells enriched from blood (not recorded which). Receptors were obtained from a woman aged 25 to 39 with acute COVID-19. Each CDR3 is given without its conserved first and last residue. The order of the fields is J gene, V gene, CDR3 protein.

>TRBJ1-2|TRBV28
ASSFRDRAVLGYT
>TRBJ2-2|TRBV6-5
ASTYGGELF
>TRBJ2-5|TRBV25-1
ASSDFAGVETQY
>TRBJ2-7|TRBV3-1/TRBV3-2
ASSHQGSGEQY
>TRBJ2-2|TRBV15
ATSRDPGQLNTGELF
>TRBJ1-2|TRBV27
ASSPGDRNYGYT
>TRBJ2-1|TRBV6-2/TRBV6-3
ASSYSYEQF
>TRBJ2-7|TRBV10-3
ATATGAPYLAEQY
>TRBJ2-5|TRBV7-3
ASSLHGGAPETQY
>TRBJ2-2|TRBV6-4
ASKGQENTGELF
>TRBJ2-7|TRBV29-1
SVGAGGIYEQY
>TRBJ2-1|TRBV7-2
ASSLQGAPNNEQF
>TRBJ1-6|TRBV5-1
ASSPMSSYNSPLH
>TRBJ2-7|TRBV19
ASSVGLGYEQY
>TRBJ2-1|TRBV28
ASTAGANNEQF
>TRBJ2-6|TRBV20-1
SASEGGVSGANVLT
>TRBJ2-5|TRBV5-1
ASSLVVAVGQETQY
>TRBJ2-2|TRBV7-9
ASSLVSSGELF
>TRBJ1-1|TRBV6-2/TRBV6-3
ASSYSLGGTLNTEAF
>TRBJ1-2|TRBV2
ASLRQISNYGYT
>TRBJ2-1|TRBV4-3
ASSPSSGGLYNEQF
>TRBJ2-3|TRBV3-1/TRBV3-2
ASSRYGTSARTDTQY
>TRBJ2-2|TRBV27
ASSPDRATGELF
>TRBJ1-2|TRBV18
ASSPTTANYGYT
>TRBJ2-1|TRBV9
ASSVIAGEGNEQF
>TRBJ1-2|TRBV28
ASRDTNYGYT
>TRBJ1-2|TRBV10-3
AISALGQGSNGYT
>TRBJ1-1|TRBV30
AWNLGQGWTEAF
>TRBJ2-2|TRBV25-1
ASSPPTYTGELF
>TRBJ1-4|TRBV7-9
ASKSQGSRDGKLF
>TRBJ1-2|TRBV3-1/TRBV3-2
ASSQAGHVYGYT
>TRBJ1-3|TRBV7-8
ASSARRASSGNTIY
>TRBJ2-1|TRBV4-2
ASSQEAGAGLNEQF
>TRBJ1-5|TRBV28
ASSPTVSNQPQH
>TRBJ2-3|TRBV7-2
ASSFMGHGADTQY
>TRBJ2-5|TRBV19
ASKKGNRGETQY
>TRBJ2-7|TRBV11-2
ASRQGRTYEQY
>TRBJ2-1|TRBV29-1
SVDRTGEGNEQF
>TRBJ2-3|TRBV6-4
ASSEGTSGTDTQY
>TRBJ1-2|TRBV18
ASSPPTGQGEEGYT
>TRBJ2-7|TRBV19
ASSQSSLTGAGIEQY
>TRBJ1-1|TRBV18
ASSLTVTNTEAF
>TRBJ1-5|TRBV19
ASSQQGHSNQPQH
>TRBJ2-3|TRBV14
ASSRRTSGRTDTQY
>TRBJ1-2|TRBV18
ASSPTHGANYGYT
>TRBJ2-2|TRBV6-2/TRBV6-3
ASSLSGYTGELF
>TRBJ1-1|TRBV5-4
ASSATGANTEAF
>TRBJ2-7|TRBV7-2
ASSPTAGSSYEQY
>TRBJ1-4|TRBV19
ASGGTMTNEKLF
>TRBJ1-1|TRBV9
ASSADHGTEAF